This TCR beta chain is drawn from a study of OX40 agonist ivuxolimab in advanced cancers. Background on the study: Cancers in dose escalation were hepatocellular, melanoma, renal cell and head and neck. Two patients with cutaneous melanoma and one with hepatocellular carcinoma, three in total, showed partial responses.

The protocol was immunoSEQ multiplex PCR, while the TCRdb copy is restricted to in-frame clones and leaves out a portion. The data hold around 37,000 clones, with nearly 85% observed a single time. As concerns this clone: Its antigen is as yet unknown.

Study-level results: Those patients achieving a partial response at 0.1-3.0 mg/kg showed among the lowest clonal expansion. Expanded clones were, on average, more numerous among CD8+ T cells than CD4+.

V dropped 1 base and J dropped 4; count of bases not matched to a gene: 5. This CDR3 has 16 amino acids. The sequencing here drew on CD4+ or CD8+ T cells sorted from blood, taken in a trial of the OX40 agonist ivuxolimab. The chain links TRBV23-1 to TRBJ2-3; TRBD2 aligns across 10 bases. TRBV23-1 is designated an ORF whose function remains uncertain. The sequence was obtained from an adult with an advanced solid tumor such as melanoma, head and neck, liver or kidney cancer. CDR3 amino acids: CASSQWDSGGPDTQYF. Here the CDR3 DNA reads TGCGCCAGCAGTCAATGGGATAGCGGGGGGCCAGATACGCAGTATTTT.